One sample yielded the 18 T cell receptor beta chains listed below, sequenced in a study of cytomegalovirus exposure and HLA in healthy donors. PCR amplification relied on 60 Vbeta primers (plus 13 Jbeta primers). This table comes from immunoSEQ multiplex PCR, and its TCRdb copy is limited to in-frame clones, with some not included. Among more than 150,000 clones, 82% were seen once, and the ten largest hold 6.6%. The sequencing input was PBMCs. The source of these receptors is a woman in her 50s in good health and CMV-seropositive.

The rearrangement joins TRBV14 to TRBJ2-1, with 7 positions matching TRBD2. The trim removed 4 bases at V and 8 bases at J, leaving 8 bases unmatched. The CDR3 runs to 14 residues. The germline CDR1 and CDR2 sequences are SGHDN and FVKESK. The CDR3 coding sequence is TGTGCCAGCAGCCCCCGGACTAGTATAGATGAGCAGTTCTTC. This sequence encodes CASSPRTSIDEQFF.

This sequence joins TRBV11-2 and TRBJ2-2, with no clear D. Germline-derived CDR1 and CDR2 are SGHAT and FQNNGV. Trimming took 5 bases from V and 7 from J, leaving 11 bases between them. This CDR3 has 13 residues. Here the CDR3 DNA reads TGTGCCAGCAGCCTACGGTTCAACGGGGAGCTGTTTTTT. Encoded protein: CASSLRFNGELFF.

V and J are TRBV13 and TRBJ2-7; D perhaps matches TRBD1 (6 bases). The CDR3 has 16 amino acids. The V gene lost 4 bases and the J gene lost 6 bases, with 22 bases spanning the gap. Germline CDR1 is PRHDT and CDR2 is FYEKMQ (reference sequence). The CDR3 region is CASSSGSDRSLLEQYF. The CDR3 nucleotides are TGTGCCAGCAGCTCAGGATCCGACAGGAGTCTCCTCGAGCAGTACTTC.

V is TRBV19 and J is TRBJ1-4; D not resolved. CDR1 and CDR2 from the germline V gene are LNHDA and SQIVND (reference sequence). CDR3 size: 16 residues. Trimming left V 1 base short and J 2 bases short, with 11 bases between. The CDR3 DNA sequence: TGTGCCAGTAGTATAGGAGGAGGGAGGACTAATGAAAAACTGTTTTTT. Its translation is CASSIGGGRTNEKLFF.

J is TRBJ2-7 and V is TRBV10-3, with D perhaps matching TRBD2 (7 bases). This CDR3 has 12 residues. Trimming stripped 8 bases from V and 8 bases from J, with 16 bases between. Per germline, CDR1 ENHRY and CDR2 SYGVKD. The DNA for the CDR3 is TGTGCCATCGGCAGGGGAGGGGATCAGCAGTACTTC. Amino acids: CAIGRGGDQQYF.

This clone was recorded a few times. The rearrangement uses TRBV7-2 and TRBJ1-5; 7 positions match TRBD1. The germline V gene encodes CDR1 SGHTA and CDR2 FQGNSA. The CDR3 consists of 14 residues. Losses at the gene ends were 1 base for V and 6 bases for J; bases not matched to a gene: 3. The CDR3 loop reads CASSLDRGGQPQHF. DNA for the CDR3: TGTGCCAGCAGCTTAGACAGGGGAGGTCAGCCCCAGCATTTT.

V is TRBV30 and J is TRBJ1-5; D not resolved. The CDR3 extends over 15 amino acids. V dropped 3 bases and J dropped 1 base, with 13 bases sitting between them. Germline V lookup: CDR1 GTSNPN, CDR2 SVGIG (reference sequence). CDR3 amino acids: CAWSVSGRSNQPQHF. CDR3 in DNA: TGTGCCTGGAGCGTGTCGGGAAGAAGCAATCAGCCCCAGCATTTT. Filled out from reference TRBV30 and TRBJ1-5, the complete variable domain reads SQTIHQWPATLVQPVGSPLSLECTVEGTSNPNLYWYRQAAGRGLQLLFYSVGIGQISSEVPQNLSASRPQDRQFILSSKKLLLSDSGFYLCAWSVSGRSNQPQHFGDGTRLSIL.

This sequence joins TRBV10-1 and TRBJ1-1, with 9 bases identical to TRBD1. The V gene end was trimmed by 5 bases and the J gene end by 6 bases; junction bases not matched to a gene: 4. Germline V gene sequence: CDR1 WNHNN, CDR2 SYGVQD (reference sequence). The CDR3 has 13 residues. The CDR3 spells CASSRTGEAEAFF. CDR3 nucleotide sequence: TGCGCCAGCAGTAGGACAGGGGAGGCTGAAGCTTTCTTT.

This clone came up a few times. The chain uses TRBV29-1 and TRBJ1-2; TRBD1 agrees at 11 bases. V was clipped by 7 bases and J by 5 bases; unmatched bases: 3. This CDR3 contains 12 residues. The germline V gene encodes CDR1 SQVTM and CDR2 ANQGSEA. The CDR3: CSARDRGYGYTF. CDR3 DNA sequence: TGCAGCGCCCGGGACAGGGGGTATGGCTACACCTTC. Full variable domain (remainder filled in from reference TRBV29-1 and TRBJ1-2): SAVISQKPSRDICQRGTSLTIQCQVDSQVTMMFWYRQQPGQSLTLIATANQGSEATYESGFVIDKFPISRPNLTFSTLTVSNMSPEDSSIYLCSARDRGYGYTFGSGTRLTVV.

This chain joins TRBV19 and TRBJ2-7, with D possibly matching TRBD2 (5 bases). Per the germline V gene, CDR1 is LNHDA and CDR2 is SQIVND (reference sequence). The CDR3 contains 14 residues. Trimming stripped 5 bases from V and 5 bases from J, with 16 bases between. This CDR3 is CASSPGMGSDEQYF. The CDR3 region has the DNA TGTGCCAGTAGTCCTGGAATGGGGAGTGACGAGCAGTACTTC.

On this clone itself: Mismatch with germline at one junction end may stem from a read error. V is TRBV4-1 and J is TRBJ2-1, with D unresolved. Germline V gene lookup returns CDR1 MGHRA and CDR2 YSYEKL. CDR3 size: 14 residues. CDR3 bases: TGCGCCAGCAGCCAAGTTTTCGCCTATAATGAGCAGTTCTTC. As protein: CASSQVFAYNEQFF.

This clone has a handful of counts. V gene TRBV6-1 combines with J gene TRBJ1-1; D is perhaps TRBD1 (6 bases). This CDR3 is 15 amino acids long. V was pared by 7 bases and J by 3 bases, with 18 bases between. Germline-derived CDR1 and CDR2 are MNHNS and SASEGT. The CDR3 nucleotides are TGTGCCAGCACCACGGGGGGCGCGGGGCACACTGAAGCTTTCTTT. It yields the protein CASTTGGAGHTEAFF.

V is TRBV15 and J is TRBJ1-3; 10 nucleotides align to TRBD1. J gave up 5 bases and V 0 bases, and 22 bases lay outside the gene matches. Germline CDR1 and CDR2: LNHNV and YYDKDF (reference sequence). CDR3 length: 22 amino acids. Here the CDR3 DNA reads TGTGCCACCAGCAGAGATTCTCCCTTGGGGACAGGGGCGTCTAGGGCCAGAAACACCATATATTTT. Translated: CATSRDSPLGTGASRARNTIYF.

The V and J genes are TRBV18 and TRBJ2-1, with a possible D match to TRBD1 (5 bases). V gave up 4 bases and J gave up 8 bases, with 9 bases separating them. CDR1 and CDR2 (germline): KGHSH, LQKENI. There are 12 residues in the CDR3. Written as DNA, the CDR3 is TGTGCCAGCTCACTCCAGGGTCATGAGCAGTTCTTC. It specifies CASSLQGHEQFF. Filled out from reference TRBV18 and TRBJ2-1, the complete variable domain reads NAGVMQNPRHLVRRRGQEARLRCSPMKGHSHVYWYRQLPEEGLKFMVYLQKENIIDESGMPKERFSAEFPKEGPSILRIQQVVRGDSAAYFCASSLQGHEQFFGPGTRLTVL.

The chain combines TRBV6-5 with TRBJ1-2; a weak D match, TRBD1 (5 bases). The CDR3 has 14 residues. CDR1 and CDR2 from the germline V gene are MNHEY and SVGAGI. V shed 7 bases and J shed 7 bases, with 19 bases lying between them. The CDR3 sequence is CASNSLDTLIGYTF. As DNA, the CDR3 is TGTGCCAGCAACTCCCTGGACACTCTTATTGGCTACACCTTC.

The chain recombines TRBV2 with TRBJ2-3, with 9 positions matching TRBD1. The CDR3 totals 14 residues. Germline lookup yields CDR1 SNHLY and CDR2 FYNNEI. V was clipped by 8 bases and J by 7 bases; unmatched bases: 10. For the CDR3, the DNA is TGTGCCAGCGGCGGACAGGGGATGACGAATACGCAGTATTTT. Protein product: CASGGQGMTNTQYF.

The rearrangement joins TRBV2 to TRBJ1-1; weak D call: TRBD1 (5 bases). The CDR3 runs to 13 residues. Germline CDR1 is SNHLY and CDR2 is FYNNEI. Deletions cut 10 bases from V and 4 bases from J, with 16 bases between. The CDR3 here is CANPGPQATEAFF. The CDR3 coding sequence is TGTGCCAACCCCGGCCCACAGGCCACTGAAGCTTTCTTT.

The genes are TRBV13 and TRBJ2-3; D unclear. Germline V gene lookup returns CDR1 PRHDT and CDR2 FYEKMQ (reference sequence). Trimming cost V 0 bases and J 11 bases, with 9 bases left between them. The CDR3 sequence is 12 residues long. The chain's CDR3 is CASSLGGLGQYF. For the CDR3, the DNA is TGTGCCAGCAGCTTAGGGGGCTTGGGGCAGTATTTT.